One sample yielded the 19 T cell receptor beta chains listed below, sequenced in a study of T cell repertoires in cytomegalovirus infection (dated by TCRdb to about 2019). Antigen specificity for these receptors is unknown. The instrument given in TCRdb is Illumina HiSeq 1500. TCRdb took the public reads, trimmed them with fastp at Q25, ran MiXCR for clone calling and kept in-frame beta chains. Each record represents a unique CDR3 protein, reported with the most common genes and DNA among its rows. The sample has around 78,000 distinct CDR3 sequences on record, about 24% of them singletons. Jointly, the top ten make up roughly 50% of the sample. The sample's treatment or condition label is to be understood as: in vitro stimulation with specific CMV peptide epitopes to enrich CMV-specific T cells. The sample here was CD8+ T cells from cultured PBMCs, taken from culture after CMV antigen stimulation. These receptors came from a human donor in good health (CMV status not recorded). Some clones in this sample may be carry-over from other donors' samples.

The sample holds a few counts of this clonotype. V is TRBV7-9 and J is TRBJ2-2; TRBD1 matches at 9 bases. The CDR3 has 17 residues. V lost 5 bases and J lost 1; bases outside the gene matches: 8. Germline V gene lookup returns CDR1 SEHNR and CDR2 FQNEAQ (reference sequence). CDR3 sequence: CASSPQTGGKNTGELFF. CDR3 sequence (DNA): TGTGCCAGCAGCCCTCAGACAGGGGGTAAGAACACCGGGGAGCTGTTTTTT.

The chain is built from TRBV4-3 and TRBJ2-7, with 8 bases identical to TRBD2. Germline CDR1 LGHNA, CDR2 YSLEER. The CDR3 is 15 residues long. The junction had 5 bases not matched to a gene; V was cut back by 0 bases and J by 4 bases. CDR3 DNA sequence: TGCGCCAGCAGCCAAGATCCGGGAGGGCGATACGAGCAGTACTTC. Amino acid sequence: CASSQDPGGRYEQYF.

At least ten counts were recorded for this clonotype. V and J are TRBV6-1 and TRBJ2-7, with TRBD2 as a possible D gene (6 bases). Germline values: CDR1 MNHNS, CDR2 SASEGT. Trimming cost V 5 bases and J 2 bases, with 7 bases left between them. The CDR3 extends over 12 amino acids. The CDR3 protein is CASSPGAYEQYF. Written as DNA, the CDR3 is TGTGCCAGCAGTCCGGGGGCCTACGAGCAGTACTTC.

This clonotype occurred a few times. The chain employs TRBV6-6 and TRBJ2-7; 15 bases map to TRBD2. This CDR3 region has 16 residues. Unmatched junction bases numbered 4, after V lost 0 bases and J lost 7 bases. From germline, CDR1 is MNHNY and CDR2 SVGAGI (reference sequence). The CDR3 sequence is CASSYSLGLAGGEQYF. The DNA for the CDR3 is TGTGCCAGCAGTTACTCCCTGGGACTAGCGGGAGGTGAGCAGTACTTC.

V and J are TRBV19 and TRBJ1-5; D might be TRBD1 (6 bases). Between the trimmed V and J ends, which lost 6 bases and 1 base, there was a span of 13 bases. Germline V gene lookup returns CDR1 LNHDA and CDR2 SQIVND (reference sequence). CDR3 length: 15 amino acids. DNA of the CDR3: TGTGCCAGTAGCCTAACAGGGATGAGCAATCAGCCCCAGCATTTT. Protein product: CASSLTGMSNQPQHF.

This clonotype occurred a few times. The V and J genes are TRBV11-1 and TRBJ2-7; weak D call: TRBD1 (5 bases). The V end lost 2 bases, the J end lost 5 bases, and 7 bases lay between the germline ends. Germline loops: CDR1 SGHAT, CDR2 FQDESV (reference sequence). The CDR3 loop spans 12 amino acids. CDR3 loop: CASSLSGHEQYF. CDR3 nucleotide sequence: TGTGCCAGCAGCTTATCAGGGCACGAGCAGTACTTC.

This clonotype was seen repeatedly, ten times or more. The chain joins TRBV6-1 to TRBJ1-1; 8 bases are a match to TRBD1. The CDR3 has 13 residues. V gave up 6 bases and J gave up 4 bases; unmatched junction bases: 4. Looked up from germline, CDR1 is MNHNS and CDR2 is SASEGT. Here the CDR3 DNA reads TGTGCCAGCAGGGACGGACAGGGCACTGAAGCTTTCTTT. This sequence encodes CASRDGQGTEAFF.

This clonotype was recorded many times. CDR3 protein: CASSLALSSVYEQYF. The CDR3 bases are TGTGCCAGCAGCTTAGCGCTGTCTAGCGTTTACGAGCAGTACTTC. This chain uses TRBV7-2 with TRBJ2-7, with D tentatively TRBD2 (6 bases). This CDR3 contains 15 residues. Germline V gene data show CDR1 as SGHTA and CDR2 as FQGNSA. The V gene lost 0 bases and the J gene lost 4 bases, with 13 bases spanning the gap. The full variable domain, with the rest looked up from reference TRBV7-2 and TRBJ2-7, is GAGVSQSPSNKVTEKGKDVELRCDPISGHTALYWYRQSLGQGLEFLIYFQGNSAPDKSGLPSDRFSAERTGGSVSTLTIQRTQQEDSAVYLCASSLALSSVYEQYFGPGTRLTVT.

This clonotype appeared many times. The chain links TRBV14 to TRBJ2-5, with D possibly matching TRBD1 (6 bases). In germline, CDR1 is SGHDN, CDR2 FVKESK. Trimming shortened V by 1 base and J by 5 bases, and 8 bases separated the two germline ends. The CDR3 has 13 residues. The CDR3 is CASSQGDKETQYF. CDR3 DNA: TGTGCCAGCAGCCAAGGGGACAAGGAGACCCAGTACTTC. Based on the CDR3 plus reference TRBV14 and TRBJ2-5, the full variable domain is EAGVTQFPSHSVIEKGQTVTLRCDPISGHDNLYWYRRVMGKEIKFLLHFVKESKQDESGMPNNRFLAERTGGTYSTLKVQPAELEDSGVYFCASSQGDKETQYFGPGTRLLVL.

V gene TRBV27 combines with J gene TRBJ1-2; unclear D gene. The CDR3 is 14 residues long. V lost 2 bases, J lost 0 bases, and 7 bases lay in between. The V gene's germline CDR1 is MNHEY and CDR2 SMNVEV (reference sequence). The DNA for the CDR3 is TGTGCCAGCAGTTTAAACGGAGCTAACTATGGCTACACCTTC. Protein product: CASSLNGANYGYTF.

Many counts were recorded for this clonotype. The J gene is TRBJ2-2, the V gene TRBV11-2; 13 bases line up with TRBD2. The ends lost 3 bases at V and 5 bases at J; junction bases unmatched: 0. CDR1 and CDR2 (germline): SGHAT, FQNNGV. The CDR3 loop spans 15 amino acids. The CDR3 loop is CASSLTSGRTGELFF. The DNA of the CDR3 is TGTGCCAGCAGCTTGACTAGCGGGAGGACCGGGGAGCTGTTTTTT. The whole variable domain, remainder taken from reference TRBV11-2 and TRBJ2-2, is EAGVAQSPRYKIIEKRQSVAFWCNPISGHATLYWYQQILGQGPKLLIQFQNNGVVDDSQLPKDRFSAERLKGVDSTLKIQPAKLEDSAVYLCASSLTSGRTGELFFGEGSRLTVL.

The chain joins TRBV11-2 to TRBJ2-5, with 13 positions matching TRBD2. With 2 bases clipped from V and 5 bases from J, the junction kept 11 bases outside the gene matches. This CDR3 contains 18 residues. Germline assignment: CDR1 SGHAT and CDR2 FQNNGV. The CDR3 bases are TGTGCCAGCAGCTTAATCCCCCAGACTAGCGGGGGGCGGGAGACCCAGTACTTC. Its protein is CASSLIPQTSGGRETQYF.

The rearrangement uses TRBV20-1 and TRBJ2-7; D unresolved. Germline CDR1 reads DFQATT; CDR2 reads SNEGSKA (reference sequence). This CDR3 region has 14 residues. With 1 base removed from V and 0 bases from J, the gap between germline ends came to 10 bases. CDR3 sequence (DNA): TGCAGTGCTAGAGGACACTCTTCCTCCTACGAGCAGTACTTC. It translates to CSARGHSSSYEQYF.

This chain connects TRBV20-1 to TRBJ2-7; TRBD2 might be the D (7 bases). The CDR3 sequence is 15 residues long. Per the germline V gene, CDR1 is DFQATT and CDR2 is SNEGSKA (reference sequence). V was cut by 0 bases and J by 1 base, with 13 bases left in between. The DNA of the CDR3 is TGCAGTGCTAGAGAGGTGGGGGGGGCATCCTACGAGCAGTACTTC. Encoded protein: CSAREVGGASYEQYF.

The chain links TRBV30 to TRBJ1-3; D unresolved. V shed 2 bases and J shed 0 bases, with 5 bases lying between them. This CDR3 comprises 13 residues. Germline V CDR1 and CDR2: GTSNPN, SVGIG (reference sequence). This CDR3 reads CAWSSNSGNTIYF. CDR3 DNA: TGTGCCTGGAGTTCGAACTCTGGAAACACCATATATTTT.

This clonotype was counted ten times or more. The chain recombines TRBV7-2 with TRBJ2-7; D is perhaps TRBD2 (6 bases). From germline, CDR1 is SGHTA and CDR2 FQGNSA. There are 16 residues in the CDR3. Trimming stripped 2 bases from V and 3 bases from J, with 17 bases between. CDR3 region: CASSLTPSASHYEQYF. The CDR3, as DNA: TGTGCCAGCAGCTTAACTCCTAGCGCGTCCCACTACGAGCAGTACTTC.

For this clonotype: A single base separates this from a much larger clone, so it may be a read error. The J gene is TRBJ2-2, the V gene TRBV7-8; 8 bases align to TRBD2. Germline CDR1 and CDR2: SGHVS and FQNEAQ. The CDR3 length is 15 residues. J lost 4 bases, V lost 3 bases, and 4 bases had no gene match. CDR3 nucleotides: TGTGCCAGCAGCTTCCGACTAGCGAGCACCGGGGAGCTGTTTTTT. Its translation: CASSFRLASTGELFF.

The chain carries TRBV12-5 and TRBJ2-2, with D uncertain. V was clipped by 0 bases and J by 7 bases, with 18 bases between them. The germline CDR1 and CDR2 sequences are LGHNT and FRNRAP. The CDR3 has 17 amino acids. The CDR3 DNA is TGTGCTAGTGGTTTGGTGGTCTCAGGTCTCCGAGGCGGGGAGCTGTTTTTT. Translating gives CASGLVVSGLRGGELFF. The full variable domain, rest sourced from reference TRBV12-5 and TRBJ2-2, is DARVTQTPRHKVTEMGQEVTMRCQPILGHNTVFWYRQTMMQGLELLAYFRNRAPLDDSGMPKDRFSAEMPDATLATLKIQPSEPRDSAVYFCASGLVVSGLRGGELFFGEGSRLTVL.

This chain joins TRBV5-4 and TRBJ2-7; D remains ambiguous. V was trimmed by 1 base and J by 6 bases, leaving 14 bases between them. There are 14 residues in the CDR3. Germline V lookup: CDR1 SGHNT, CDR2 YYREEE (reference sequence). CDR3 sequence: CASSLWGSASEQYF. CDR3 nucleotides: TGTGCCAGCAGCTTGTGGGGATCGGCGTCCGAGCAGTACTTC.